This T cell receptor beta chain derives from a study of blood T cells in healthy people across ages. This clonotype was counted only a few times. V lost 5 bases and J lost 0, with 9 bases in between. Germline CDR1 and CDR2: SQVTM and ANQGSEA. The CDR3 runs 13 residues. Alongside a J-beta primer mix, a sample-barcoded 5' primer served in a second PCR lasting 7 to 11 cycles. Each cDNA molecule was tagged by a template-switch adaptor with 12 random nucleotides. Each CDR3 protein is one row after TCRdb ran MiXCR on the 5' RACE reads. The sample has about 1.1 million distinct CDR3 sequences, roughly two fifths seen once.

What was sequenced was blood. The chain uses TRBV29-1 and TRBJ2-3, with D unresolved. This TCR came from a man in his late teens or twenties in good health. The CDR3 DNA reads as TGCAGCGTTCTGGGTAAAAGCACAGATACGCAGTATTTT. This encodes CSVLGKSTDTQYF.